This T cell receptor beta chain stems from a study of cytomegalovirus exposure and HLA in healthy donors. This clone was found a few times. This CDR3 contains 12 residues. With 4 bases removed from V and 3 bases from J, the gap between germline ends came to 10 bases. Germline CDR1 SQVTM, CDR2 ANQGSEA. Use of 60 Vbeta and 13 Jbeta primers characterized the PCR. Profiled with immunoSEQ multiplex PCR; TCRdb holds only in-frame clones, not every one. The sample lists more than 95,000 clones; about 13% were seen once. The rearrangement links TRBV29-1 to TRBJ2-7, with D possibly matching TRBD1 (6 bases). The sample consisted of PBMCs. The clonotype was recovered from a man aged 40-49 years in good health and CMV-seropositive. The CDR3 region is CSVVQGDYEQYF. The CDR3, as DNA: TGCAGCGTTGTACAGGGAGACTACGAGCAGTACTTC.